This is a list of T cell receptor beta chains from one sample in a study of regulatory T cells in long-lasting Graves disease. TCRdb reanalysed the multiplex PCR reads using MiXCR and keeps one entry per CDR3 protein. The data hold about 470,000 distinct CDR3 sequences, with 15% observed a single time. These data were also filed under a second study, of T cells in Graves' hyperthyroidism and ophthalmopathy.

This specimen was peripheral blood mononuclear cells (PBMCs), taken at new diagnosis, from a patient treated with antithyroid drugs. These TCRs come from a woman aged 25 to 39 with Graves disease. The CDR3 runs from the conserved cysteine through the conserved F or W. The order of the fields is V gene, J gene, clone size, CDR3 protein. For some rows the clone size is stated as once, few or many, or as a class when expanded; others skip it.

>TRBV5-4|TRBJ1-2|few
CASSLEGALGYGYTF
>TRBV19|TRBJ1-2|few
CASTIGGTGNYGYTF
>TRBV19|TRBJ2-3|-
CASSSGRGTRSGDTQYF
>TRBV6-2/TRBV6-3|TRBJ1-1|-
CASSDGGTNTEAFF
>TRBV11-1|TRBJ2-7|many
CASSLAPTGAPSYEQYF
>TRBV2|TRBJ2-5|many
CASIAGTLEETQYF
>TRBV18|TRBJ2-1|-
CASSPSQGTSGNNEQFF
>TRBV6-1|TRBJ1-2|few
CASSLTGTRGYTF
>TRBV9|TRBJ2-2|-
CASSLLAGPGSGELFF
>TRBV12-3/TRBV12-4|TRBJ1-5|few
CASSFGQVGNQPQHF
>TRBV12-3/TRBV12-4|TRBJ2-5|many
CASSPLAGGQETQYF
>TRBV5-1|TRBJ2-1|many
CASRALPESSYNEQFF
>TRBV2|TRBJ2-7|-
CASRLLASAYEQYF
>TRBV28|TRBJ2-7|few
CASSSPTGPPSYEQYF
>TRBV12-3/TRBV12-4|TRBJ2-2|many
CASSPSRNTGELFF
>TRBV7-7|TRBJ2-2|many
CASRDLGQGPTGELFF